This TCR beta chain was sequenced for a study of blood T cell repertoires in COVID-19 (dated by TCRdb to about 2020). For the wider study: Samples from collaborators originated in the United States, Italy and Spain and spanned both the acute and convalescent phases of COVID-19. The prospective study material was composed of cDNA or gDNA derived from T cells, B-cell-depleted T cells, or PBMCs. The dataset comprised deeply sampled blood TCRbeta repertoires from subjects exposed to, actively infected with, or recovered from COVID-19. A freely available public database, intended as a resource for researchers studying the immune response to SARS-CoV-2, is where the repertoires were released. Samples came from the ongoing ImmuneRACE study (first 160 participants) plus 1,254 subjects from 6 global collaborators. Nearly every sample came with metadata listing a de-identified subject ID, COVID-19 status, age in years and sex. HLA class I and class II types, where available, came from metadata supplied by the sample provider rather than from assay-based typing. On the study overall, not on this receptor specifically: The quantity of clinical and demographic metadata differed by source and by participant and was supplied without curation.

TCRbeta CDR3 regions were amplified from genomic DNA using the immunoSEQ Assay, a bias-controlled multiplex PCR. The original methods were these. Within the assay, amplification of reference gene primers was used to estimate how many nucleated cells each sample contained. To quantify the absolute abundance of each unique TCRbeta CDR3 rearrangement, sequence reads were collapsed and filtered. Productive Simpson clonality was computed per sample as the square root of Simpson's diversity index over productive rearrangements. TCRdb took over this immuneACCESS table, retaining in-frame rearrangements with V and J assigned. Such tables are incomplete; in checked studies, under half of the missing clones stem from an unresolved V gene, and the remainder is unexplained. For V, J and clone size, that table is used; D and trimming come from the DNA. This sample gives under 60,000 clones in total; approximately 85% of them show up just once. Roughly 7% of the sample rests with the top ten.

The collaborating institutions used their own protocols to collect whole blood in K2EDTA tubes. For TCRbeta analysis, collaborator samples were shipped as frozen whole blood, as isolated PBMCs, or as DNA extracted from either sample type. V sheds 6 bases and J sheds 10 bases, leaving 9 bases between their ends. The germline V gene provides CDR1 KGHDR and CDR2 SFDVKD. The CDR3 numbers 11 residues from cysteine through phenylalanine. Kept here is only the CDR3 DNA, which spans 33 bases and is read in frame from base 1. Concerning this clone: It lacks a known antigen. Base qualities are not provided; no much larger clone lies one nucleotide away.

The sequencing sample was made of peripheral blood. The rearrangement joined TRBV24-1 to TRBJ2-1; TRBD1 is a weak D gene call, 5 bases matching. The sequence was obtained from a man aged 35 to 55 with acute or convalescent COVID-19. The sequenced DNA is TGTGCCACCAGTTGGTGGGGCGAGCAGTTCTTC. Its protein product is CATSWWGEQFF.